The T cell receptor beta chain described here comes from a study of T cells after posttransplantation cyclophosphamide. V was trimmed by 5 bases and J by 7 bases, leaving 27 bases between them. Germline CDR1 SGHTA, CDR2 FQGNSA. The CDR3 spans 17 residues. This clone came up once. The target antigen is unknown. The related graft donor's blood sample was taken on the day of bone marrow donation. TCRdb's copy holds only in-frame clones and misses some; the assay was immunoSEQ multiplex PCR. The data hold approximately 45,000 clones, with about 90% observed a single time. Broader study findings: TRB overlap between skin or GI tissue T cells and blood was limited. Recipient CMV seropositivity and CMV reactivation strongly tracked TRB clonality.

The V gene is TRBV7-2, the J gene TRBJ2-7; the D gene is possibly TRBD1 (7 bases). The sample was PBMCs. The receptor's source is a woman aged 50 to 60 in good health and a related stem cell transplant donor. In DNA form, the CDR3 reads TGTGCCAGCAGCACCCGACAGGGAAGGGGGGTTTTGGAGGAGCAGTACTTC. The encoded protein is CASSTRQGRGVLEEQYF.